This TCR beta chain is from a study of control samples from healthy donors and cancer patients. Using immunoSEQ multiplex PCR, the repertoire was profiled, and TCRdb retains in-frame clones only, with some absent. The sample shows about 190,000 clones, 90% to 95% of them seen only once. The CDR3 extends over 14 amino acids. V dropped 5 bases and J dropped 0 bases, with 11 bases sitting between them. CDR1 MGHRA and CDR2 YSYEKL come from the germline V gene. The chain links TRBV4-1 to TRBJ2-7; D unresolved. The source material was blood. This TCR was sampled from a man under 40 in good health. CDR3 sequence: CASSSQDRSYEQYF. DNA of the CDR3: TGCGCCAGCAGCTCGCAGGATCGCTCCTACGAGCAGTACTTC.